The 27 T cell receptor beta chains reported below all come from one sample, sequenced in a study of blood T cell repertoires in COVID-19 (dated by TCRdb to the early 2020s). The receptor library was made with the immunoSEQ multiplex PCR assay. This immuneACCESS table, as held by TCRdb, lists in-frame sequences with V and J called but not all clones. Of the missing ones, under half trace to an unresolved V gene in checked studies; the others have no known cause. The sample contains roughly 100,000 clones, about 86% of them found a single time. The ten most abundant clones make up less than 4% of the sample. Sample: peripheral blood. These receptors were collected from a human donor in a cohort sampled during active COVID-19.

The V gene is TRBV7-8, the J gene TRBJ1-2; the D is unclear. Germline CDR1 is SGHVS and CDR2 is FQNEAQ. Trimming took off 1 base at V and 8 bases at J, with 17 bases between the two ends. The CDR3 consists of 15 residues. The CDR3 DNA follows: TGTGCCAGCAGCTTAGTGGGCAACTCGGTTGGAGGCTACACCTTC. It codes for CASSLVGNSVGGYTF.

The chain joins TRBV4-1 to TRBJ1-5; TRBD1 is a possible D gene (6 bases). The germline gives CDR1 MGHRA, CDR2 YSYEKL. Trimming took 0 bases from V and 0 from J, leaving 15 bases between them. The CDR3 spans 18 residues. The CDR3 here is CASSQDRGGGYSNQPQHF. As DNA, the CDR3 is TGCGCCAGCAGCCAAGATCGAGGGGGGGGTTATAGCAATCAGCCCCAGCATTTT.

This clone was counted a single time. The J gene is TRBJ2-5, the V gene TRBV3-1 (or the pseudogene TRBV3-2), with 8 bases fitting TRBD2. The V and J ends lost 0 bases and 5 bases, in that order; junction bases with no gene match: 8. This CDR3 comprises 16 residues. Germline V CDR1 and CDR2: LGHDT, YNNKEL (reference sequence). CDR3 DNA: TGTGCCAGCAGCCAAGATCCTCCGGGAGGGCTGGAGACCCAGTACTTC. Translation gives CASSQDPPGGLETQYF.

This chain connects TRBV6-5 to TRBJ2-1; 10 bases fit TRBD1. Germline V gene sequence: CDR1 MNHEY, CDR2 SVGAGI. The ends lost 2 bases at V and 9 bases at J; junction bases unmatched: 7. The CDR3 is 15 residues long. The CDR3 reads CASSYTGTGVSEQFF. CDR3 nucleotides: TGTGCCAGCAGTTACACCGGGACAGGGGTCAGTGAGCAGTTCTTC.

This chain links TRBV12-2 with TRBJ2-7; no check of the table's D call, TRBD1, against the DNA was made. TRBV12-2 is a pseudogene segment. This CDR3 comprises 18 residues. The CDR3 DNA sequence: TGTGCAAGTCGCTCCGGACAGGGGGGATTTCTTCCTCCCTACGAGCAGTACTTC. Translating it yields CASRSGQGGFLPPYEQYF.

The CDR3 DNA reads TGTGCCAGTAGGGTCCTAGGCGGGGAGCTGTTTTTT. Protein sequence: CASRVLGGELFF. The chain links TRBV19 to TRBJ2-2; the D is unclear. Germline-derived CDR1 and CDR2 are LNHDA and SQIVND (reference sequence). V lost 6 bases to trimming and J lost 7 bases, with 9 bases between them. CDR3 length: 12 amino acids.

V gene TRBV18 combines with J gene TRBJ2-5, with a weak D call TRBD1 (5 bases). V was trimmed by 0 bases and J by 5 bases, leaving 16 bases between them. CDR1 is KGHSH, CDR2 LQKENI, per germline. CDR3 length equals 16 residues. The CDR3 coding sequence is TGTGCCAGCTCACCACCGAGACAGATAAAAAGCGAGACCCAGTACTTC. The encoded protein is CASSPPRQIKSETQYF. Drawing the rest from reference TRBV18 and TRBJ2-5, the complete variable domain is NAGVMQNPRHLVRRRGQEARLRCSPMKGHSHVYWYRQLPEEGLKFMVYLQKENIIDESGMPKERFSAEFPKEGPSILRIQQVVRGDSAAYFCASSPPRQIKSETQYFGPGTRLLVL.

The chain joins TRBV27 to TRBJ1-4; possible D gene TRBD1, 6 bases. Germline V gene lookup returns CDR1 MNHEY and CDR2 SMNVEV (reference sequence). V was clipped by 7 bases and J by 5 bases, with 14 bases between them. This CDR3 is built from 14 residues. This CDR3 reads CASTWRGGNEKLFF. The CDR3 DNA reads TGTGCCAGCACCTGGAGAGGGGGAAATGAAAAACTGTTTTTT.

V and J are TRBV5-1 and TRBJ1-2; 10 bases are shared with TRBD1. This CDR3 has 15 amino acids. Looked up from germline, CDR1 is SGHRS and CDR2 is YFSETQ. V lost 3 bases to trimming and J lost 1 base; unmatched junction nucleotides: 3. The CDR3 reads CASSSWDRGNYGYTF. The CDR3 DNA follows: TGCGCCAGCAGCTCCTGGGACAGGGGTAACTATGGCTACACCTTC.

The CDR3: CASSSFGGGNQPQHF. CDR3 nucleotide sequence: TGTGCCAGCAGTTCGTTCGGCGGGGGCAATCAGCCCCAGCATTTT. This chain links TRBV27 with TRBJ1-5; D gene uncertain. The V and J ends lost 4 bases and 2 bases respectively, with 12 bases between them. The V gene's germline CDR1 is MNHEY and CDR2 SMNVEV (reference sequence). CDR3 length equals 15 residues.

The chain joins TRBV5-1 to TRBJ1-1, with a weak D call TRBD1 (6 bases). Germline V gene sequence: CDR1 SGHRS, CDR2 YFSETQ. This CDR3 contains 15 residues. Deletions cut 3 bases from V and 0 bases from J, with 12 bases between. The CDR3 sequence is CASSSGQGMNTEAFF. The CDR3 nucleotides read TGCGCCAGCAGCTCGGGACAAGGCATGAACACTGAAGCTTTCTTT.

This sequence joins TRBV5-4 and TRBJ1-4, with D perhaps matching TRBD1 (6 bases). This CDR3 has 16 residues. Per germline, CDR1 SGHNT and CDR2 YYREEE (reference sequence). Trimming shortened V by 3 bases and J by 9 bases, and 21 bases separated the two germline ends. CDR3 loop: CASSSLSGSGTQKLFF. The CDR3 coding sequence is TGTGCCAGCAGCTCCCTTTCTGGCTCAGGGACACAAAAACTGTTTTTT.

This clone was seen a single time. The genes are TRBV7-6 and TRBJ2-3; no firm D call. Trimming took 0 bases from V and 4 from J, leaving 5 bases between them. The germline gives CDR1 SGHVS, CDR2 FNYEAQ. The CDR3 is made up of 13 amino acids. CDR3 amino acids: CASSLAGPDTQYF. The CDR3 nucleotides read TGTGCCAGCAGCTTAGCTGGGCCAGATACGCAGTATTTT. Filled out from reference TRBV7-6 and TRBJ2-3, the complete variable domain reads GAGVSQSPRYKVTKRGQDVALRCDPISGHVSLYWYRQALGQGPEFLTYFNYEAQQDKSGLPNDRFSAERPEGSISTLTIQRTEQRDSAMYRCASSLAGPDTQYFGPGTRLTVL.

The chain links TRBV5-1 to TRBJ2-7, with D uncertain. The CDR3 has 13 amino acids. Trimming took off 4 bases at V and 0 bases at J, with 8 bases between the two ends. Germline assignment: CDR1 SGHRS and CDR2 YFSETQ. The CDR3 loop is CASSRYSSYEQYF. As DNA, the CDR3 is TGCGCCAGCAGCCGCTATAGCTCCTACGAGCAGTACTTC.

The CDR3 loop reads CACSWGGGNYGYTF. The CDR3 nucleotides are TGTGCCTGTTCATGGGGGGGAGGAAACTATGGCTACACCTTC. The chain carries TRBV30 and TRBJ1-2; possible D gene TRBD1, 5 bases. Germline V gene data show CDR1 as GTSNPN and CDR2 as SVGIG (reference sequence). This CDR3 comprises 14 residues. Trimming pared 6 bases from V and 2 bases from J, leaving 16 bases between. Full variable domain (outside the CDR3, taken from reference TRBV30 and TRBJ1-2): SQTIHQWPATLVQPVGSPLSLECTVEGTSNPNLYWYRQAAGRGLQLLFYSVGIGQISSEVPQNLSASRPQDRQFILSSKKLLLSDSGFYLCACSWGGGNYGYTFGSGTRLTVV.

The chain employs TRBV19 and TRBJ1-3, with a weak D call TRBD1 (5 bases). CDR1 and CDR2 (germline): LNHDA, SQIVND (reference sequence). The CDR3 has 16 residues. V lost 3 bases, J lost 0 bases, and 12 bases lay in between. The CDR3 is CASSINSGGSGNTIYF. In nucleotides, the CDR3 is TGTGCCAGTAGTATTAACAGCGGGGGCTCTGGAAACACCATATATTTT.

This clone has more than one count but fewer than ten. The rearrangement uses TRBV6-1 and TRBJ2-1, with TRBD1 matching 10 bases. V shed 2 bases and J 8 bases; nucleotides not matched to a gene: 12. CDR1 and CDR2 from the germline V gene are MNHNS and SASEGT. This CDR3 has 17 amino acids. Written as DNA, the CDR3 is TGTGCCAGCAGTGAATACGACAGGGGGCGCAGGGTCGATGAGCAGTTCTTC. As protein: CASSEYDRGRRVDEQFF.

This clone has only one observation. This chain connects TRBV19 to TRBJ2-3; D is unclear. This CDR3 region has 14 residues. V was cut by 10 bases and J by 0 bases, with 14 bases left in between. The germline V gene encodes CDR1 LNHDA and CDR2 SQIVND (reference sequence). The CDR3 sequence: CATKKRLSTDTQYF. CDR3 nucleotides: TGTGCCACCAAAAAAAGACTTAGCACAGATACGCAGTATTTT.

V and J are TRBV7-9 and TRBJ2-7; the D gene is possibly TRBD1 (8 bases). This CDR3 has 17 residues. The germline V gene has CDR1 SEHNR and CDR2 FQNEAQ (reference sequence). The V and J ends lost 4 bases and 3 bases respectively, with 22 bases between them. CDR3 residues: CASSSGGGDRNIYEQYF. The CDR3 nucleotides read TGTGCCAGCAGCTCGGGGGGAGGGGACAGGAACATCTACGAGCAGTACTTC.

The chain uses TRBV29-1 and TRBJ1-1, with 9 nucleotides matching TRBD1. The germline gives CDR1 SQVTM, CDR2 ANQGSEA. Trimming took 7 bases from V and 3 from J; bases not matched to a gene: 3. CDR3 length equals 12 residues. CDR3 residues: CSGDRAHTEAFF. The CDR3 coding sequence is TGCAGCGGGGACAGGGCACACACTGAAGCTTTCTTT.

The chain carries TRBV6-2 or TRBV6-3 and TRBJ1-2; TRBD1 matches 7 bases. The CDR3 contains 17 residues. V trimming: 5 bases; J trimming: 6 bases; junction bases outside the gene matches: 18. Germline V gene lookup returns CDR1 MNHEY and CDR2 SVGEGT. The CDR3 bases are TGTGCCAGCAGTCCGCCCCAACCTAGAGACAGGGAGGATGGCTACACCTTC. Translated, it gives CASSPPQPRDREDGYTF.

The CDR3: CASSLSLGQGGTETQYF. Written as DNA, the CDR3 is TGTGCCAGCAGTTTATCTCTGGGACAGGGTGGTACGGAGACCCAGTACTTC. The genes are TRBV28 and TRBJ2-5; 9 bases map to TRBD1. Looked up from germline, CDR1 is MDHEN and CDR2 is SYDVKM. J was trimmed by 5 bases and V by 1 base; bases with no gene match: 11. The CDR3 totals 17 residues.

This clone was counted a single time. J is TRBJ2-7 and V is TRBV6-4, with TRBD1 identical over 11 bases. Germline CDR1 MRHNA, CDR2 SNTAGT. There are 15 residues in the CDR3. V trimming: 3 bases; J trimming: 1 base; junction bases outside the gene matches: 2. CDR3 sequence reads: CASSEGQGASYEQYF. The CDR3 DNA reads TGTGCCAGCAGTGAAGGACAGGGGGCTTCCTACGAGCAGTACTTC.

The rearrangement joins TRBV5-1 to TRBJ2-3; a possible D gene is TRBD1 (5 bases). The germline V gene encodes CDR1 SGHRS and CDR2 YFSETQ. V lost 2 bases to trimming and J lost 5 bases, with 18 bases between them. The CDR3 sequence is 16 residues long. The CDR3 here is CASSLLMTAQVDTQYF. The DNA of the CDR3 is TGCGCCAGCAGCTTATTAATGACAGCCCAGGTAGATACGCAGTATTTT. The full variable domain, in which reference TRBV5-1 and TRBJ2-3 provide the parts outside the CDR3, is KAGVTQTPRYLIKTRGQQVTLSCSPISGHRSVSWYQQTPGQGLQFLFEYFSETQRNKGNFPGRFSGRQFSNSRSEMNVSTLELGDSALYLCASSLLMTAQVDTQYFGPGTRLTVL.

V and J are TRBV7-2 and TRBJ2-3; D is possibly TRBD2 (6 bases). The length of the CDR3 is 16 residues. The germline CDR1 and CDR2 sequences are SGHTA and FQGNSA. With 2 bases removed from V and 2 bases from J, the gap between germline ends came to 14 bases. The DNA of the CDR3 is TGTGCCAGCAGCTTAATCGGGAGCCCTATCACAGATACGCAGTATTTT. This encodes CASSLIGSPITDTQYF.

The chain couples TRBV5-4 to TRBJ1-1; 8 bases agree with TRBD1. The CDR3 loop spans 15 amino acids. J gave up 4 bases and V 0 bases, and 5 bases lay outside the gene matches. Germline V gene lookup returns CDR1 SGHNT and CDR2 YYREEE (reference sequence). CDR3 in amino acids: CASSLGQGASTEAFF. The CDR3 DNA reads as TGTGCCAGCAGCTTGGGCCAGGGGGCGAGCACTGAAGCTTTCTTT. The entire variable domain, with the rest obtained from reference TRBV5-4 and TRBJ1-1, is as follows: ETGVTQSPTHLIKTRGQQVTLRCSSQSGHNTVSWYQQALGQGPQFIFQYYREEENGRGNFPPRFSGLQFPNYSSELNVNALELDDSALYLCASSLGQGASTEAFFGQGTRLTVV.

The rearrangement joins TRBV15 to TRBJ1-2; 10 nucleotides agree with TRBD1. After removal of 8 bases from V and 4 bases from J, the junction contained 13 bases not matched to a gene. Per the germline V gene, CDR1 is LNHNV and CDR2 is YYDKDF (reference sequence). The length of the CDR3 is 16 residues. The CDR3 nucleotides are TGTGCCACCGGCCCAGACAGGGGGCGCTGGGGCTATGGCTACACCTTC. This codes for CATGPDRGRWGYGYTF. The complete variable domain, with remaining parts taken from reference TRBV15 and TRBJ1-2, reads DAMVIQNPRYQVTQFGKPVTLSCSQTLNHNVMYWYQQKSSQAPKLLFHYYDKDFNNEADTPDNFQSRRPNTSFCFLDIRSPGLGDTAMYLCATGPDRGRWGYGYTFGSGTRLTVV.